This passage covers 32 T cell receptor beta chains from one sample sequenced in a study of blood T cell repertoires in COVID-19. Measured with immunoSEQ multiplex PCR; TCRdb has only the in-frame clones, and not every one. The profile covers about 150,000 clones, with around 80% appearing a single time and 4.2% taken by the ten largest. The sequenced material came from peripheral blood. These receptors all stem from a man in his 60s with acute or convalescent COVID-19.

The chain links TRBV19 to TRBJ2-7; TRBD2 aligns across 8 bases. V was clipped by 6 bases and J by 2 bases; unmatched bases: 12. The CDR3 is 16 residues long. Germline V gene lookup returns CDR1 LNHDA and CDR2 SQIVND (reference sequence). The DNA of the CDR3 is TGTGCCAGTAGGGATTTCGGTACTAGCGGAACCTACGAGCAGTACTTC. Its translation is CASRDFGTSGTYEQYF. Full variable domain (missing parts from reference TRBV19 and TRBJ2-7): DGGITQSPKYLFRKEGQNVTLSCEQNLNHDAMYWYRQDPGQGLRLIYYSQIVNDFQKGDIAEGYSVSREKKESFPLTVTSAQKNPTAFYLCASRDFGTSGTYEQYFGPGTRLTVT.

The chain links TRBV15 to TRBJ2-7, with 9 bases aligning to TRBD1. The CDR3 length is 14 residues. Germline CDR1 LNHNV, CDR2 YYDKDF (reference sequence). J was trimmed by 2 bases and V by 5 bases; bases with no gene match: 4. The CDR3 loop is CATSSRTGAYEQYF. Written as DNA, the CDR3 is TGTGCCACCAGCTCCCGGACAGGGGCCTACGAGCAGTACTTC.

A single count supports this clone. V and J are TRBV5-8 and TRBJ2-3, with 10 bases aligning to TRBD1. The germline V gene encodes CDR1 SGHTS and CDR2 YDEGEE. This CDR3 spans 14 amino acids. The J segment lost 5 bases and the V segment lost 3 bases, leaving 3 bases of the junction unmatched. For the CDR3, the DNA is TGTGCCAGCAGCTCCTGGACAGGGGGAGATACGCAGTATTTT. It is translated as CASSSWTGGDTQYF.

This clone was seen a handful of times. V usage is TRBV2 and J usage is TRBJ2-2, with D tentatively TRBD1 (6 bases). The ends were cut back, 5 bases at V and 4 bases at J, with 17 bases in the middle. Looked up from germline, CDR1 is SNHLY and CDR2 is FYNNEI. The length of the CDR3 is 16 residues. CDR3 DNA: TGTGCCAGCAGTAGGGGACACGACTATAGCACCGGGGAGCTGTTTTTT. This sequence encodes CASSRGHDYSTGELFF.

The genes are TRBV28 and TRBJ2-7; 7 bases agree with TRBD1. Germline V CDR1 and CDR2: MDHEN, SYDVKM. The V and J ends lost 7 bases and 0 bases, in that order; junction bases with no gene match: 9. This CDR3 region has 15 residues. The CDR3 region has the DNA TGTGCCAGCACCCCCACGGACAGGCTCTCCTACGAGCAGTACTTC. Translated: CASTPTDRLSYEQYF. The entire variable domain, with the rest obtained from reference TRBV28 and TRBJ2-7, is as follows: DVKVTQSSRYLVKRTGEKVFLECVQDMDHENMFWYRQDPGLGLRLIYFSYDVKMKEKGDIPEGYSVSREKKERFSLILESASTNQTSMYLCASTPTDRLSYEQYFGPGTRLTVT.

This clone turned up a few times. The chain's CDR3 is CAISEEGTGTQPQHF. Written as DNA, the CDR3 is TGTGCCATCAGTGAGGAGGGGACAGGGACTCAGCCCCAGCATTTT. This sequence joins TRBV10-3 and TRBJ1-5; 9 bases match TRBD1. This CDR3 comprises 15 residues. Germline CDR1 is ENHRY and CDR2 is SYGVKD. The junction had 5 bases not matched to a gene; V was cut back by 2 bases and J by 6 bases.

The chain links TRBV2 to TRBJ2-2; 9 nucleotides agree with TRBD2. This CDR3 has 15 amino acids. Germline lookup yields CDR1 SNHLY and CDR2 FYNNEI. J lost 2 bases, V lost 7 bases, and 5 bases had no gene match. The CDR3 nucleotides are TGTGCCAGCATTAGCGGGAGTGGTAACACCGGGGAGCTGTTTTTT. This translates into CASISGSGNTGELFF. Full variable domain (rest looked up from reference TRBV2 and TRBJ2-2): EPEVTQTPSHQVTQMGQEVILRCVPISNHLYFYWYRQILGQKVEFLVSFYNNEISEKSEIFDDQFSVERPDGSNFTLKIRSTKLEDSAMYFCASISGSGNTGELFFGEGSRLTVL.

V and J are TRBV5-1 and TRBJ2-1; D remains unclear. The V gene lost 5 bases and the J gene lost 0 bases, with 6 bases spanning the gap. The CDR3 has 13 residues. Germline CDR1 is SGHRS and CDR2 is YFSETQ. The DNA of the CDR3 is TGCGCCAGCAGGGCGGACTCCTACAATGAGCAGTTCTTC. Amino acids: CASRADSYNEQFF.

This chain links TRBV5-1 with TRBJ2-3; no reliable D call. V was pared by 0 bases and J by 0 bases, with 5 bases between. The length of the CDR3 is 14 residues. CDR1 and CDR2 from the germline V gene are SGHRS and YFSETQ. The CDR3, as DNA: TGCGCCAGCAGCTTGGAGAGGAGCACAGATACGCAGTATTTT. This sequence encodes CASSLERSTDTQYF.

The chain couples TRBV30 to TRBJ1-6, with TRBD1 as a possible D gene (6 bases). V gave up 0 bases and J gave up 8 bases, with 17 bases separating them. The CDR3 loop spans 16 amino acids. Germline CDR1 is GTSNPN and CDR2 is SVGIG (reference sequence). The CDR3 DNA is TGTGCCTGGAGTGTAAGGGTAACAGGGCGGTATTCACCCCTCCACTTT. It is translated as CAWSVRVTGRYSPLHF.

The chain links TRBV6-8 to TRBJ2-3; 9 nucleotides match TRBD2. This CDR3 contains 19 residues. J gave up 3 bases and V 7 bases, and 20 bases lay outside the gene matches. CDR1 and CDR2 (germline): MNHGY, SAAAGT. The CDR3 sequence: CASNPPGREGPPRTDTQYF. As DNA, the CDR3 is TGTGCCAGCAACCCCCCAGGGCGGGAGGGCCCGCCCCGTACAGATACGCAGTATTTT.

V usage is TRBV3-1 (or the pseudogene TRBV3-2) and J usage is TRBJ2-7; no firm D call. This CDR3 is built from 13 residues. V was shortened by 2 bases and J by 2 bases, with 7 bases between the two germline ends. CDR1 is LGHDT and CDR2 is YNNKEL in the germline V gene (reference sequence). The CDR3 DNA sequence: TGTGCCAGCAGCCAACGGAGCACCTACGAGCAGTACTTC. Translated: CASSQRSTYEQYF.

The CDR3 spells CASTHPEGGQFF. CDR3 in DNA: TGTGCCAGCACCCACCCAGAGGGAGGGCAGTTCTTC. The genes are TRBV7-8 and TRBJ2-1; TRBD2 is a possible D gene (6 bases). The germline V gene has CDR1 SGHVS and CDR2 FQNEAQ. The V end lost 7 bases, the J end lost 12 bases, and 16 bases lay between the germline ends. This CDR3 has 12 residues.

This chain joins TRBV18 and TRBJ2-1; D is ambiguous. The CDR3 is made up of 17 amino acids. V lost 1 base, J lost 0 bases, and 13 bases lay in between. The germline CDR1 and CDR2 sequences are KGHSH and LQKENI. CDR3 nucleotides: TGTGCCAGCTCACCACTAATCGCTAGTTCCTCCTACAATGAGCAGTTCTTC. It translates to CASSPLIASSSYNEQFF.

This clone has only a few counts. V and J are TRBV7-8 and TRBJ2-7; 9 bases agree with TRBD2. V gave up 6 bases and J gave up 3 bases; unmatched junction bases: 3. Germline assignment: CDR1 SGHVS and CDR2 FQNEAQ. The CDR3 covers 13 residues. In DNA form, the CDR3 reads TGTGCCAGCAGGATGACTAGCGGCTACGAGCAGTACTTC. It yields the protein CASRMTSGYEQYF.

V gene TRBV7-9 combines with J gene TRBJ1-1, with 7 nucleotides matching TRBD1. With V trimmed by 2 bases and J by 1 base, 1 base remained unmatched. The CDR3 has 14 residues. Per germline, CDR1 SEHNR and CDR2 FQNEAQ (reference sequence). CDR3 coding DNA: TGTGCCAGCAGCTTACGGACAGGGAACACTGAAGCTTTCTTT. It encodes CASSLRTGNTEAFF.

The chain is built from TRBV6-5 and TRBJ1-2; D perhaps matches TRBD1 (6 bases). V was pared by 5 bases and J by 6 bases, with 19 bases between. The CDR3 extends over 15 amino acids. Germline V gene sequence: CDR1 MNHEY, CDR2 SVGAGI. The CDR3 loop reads CASSPAQTGVDGYTF. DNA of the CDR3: TGTGCCAGCAGTCCTGCCCAGACAGGCGTAGATGGCTACACCTTC.

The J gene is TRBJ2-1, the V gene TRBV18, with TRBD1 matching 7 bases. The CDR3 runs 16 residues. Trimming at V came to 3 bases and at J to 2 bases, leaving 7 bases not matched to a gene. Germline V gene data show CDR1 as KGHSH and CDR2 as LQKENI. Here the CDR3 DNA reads TGTGCCAGCTCACCTACCCGGGACAGACCCTACAATGAGCAGTTCTTC. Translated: CASSPTRDRPYNEQFF.

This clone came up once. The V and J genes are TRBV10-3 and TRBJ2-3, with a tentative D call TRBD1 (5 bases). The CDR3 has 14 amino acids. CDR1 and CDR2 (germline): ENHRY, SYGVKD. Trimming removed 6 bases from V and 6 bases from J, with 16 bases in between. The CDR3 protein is CAIRASGAADTQYF. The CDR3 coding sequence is TGTGCCATCAGGGCTAGTGGGGCGGCGGATACGCAGTATTTT.

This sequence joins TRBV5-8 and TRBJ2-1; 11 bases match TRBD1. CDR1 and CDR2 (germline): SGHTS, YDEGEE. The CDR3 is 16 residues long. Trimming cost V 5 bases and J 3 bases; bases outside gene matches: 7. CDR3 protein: CASRVPGTGGYNEQFF. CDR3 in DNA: TGTGCCAGCAGGGTACCCGGGACAGGGGGCTACAATGAGCAGTTCTTC.

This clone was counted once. The DNA for the CDR3 is TGTGCCAGCAGTTACCCACCTGGGACAGAAGCTTTCTTT. This gives the protein CASSYPPGTEAFF. This sequence joins TRBV6-5 and TRBJ1-1; TRBD1 might be the D (6 bases). V was cut by 2 bases and J by 8 bases, with 12 bases left in between. The CDR3 runs 13 residues. Germline loops: CDR1 MNHEY, CDR2 SVGAGI.

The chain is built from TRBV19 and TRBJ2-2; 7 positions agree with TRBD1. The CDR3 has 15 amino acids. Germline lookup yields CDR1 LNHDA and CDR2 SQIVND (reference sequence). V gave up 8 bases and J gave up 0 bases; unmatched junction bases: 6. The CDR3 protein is CASATGTANTGELFF. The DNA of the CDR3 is TGTGCCAGTGCGACCGGGACAGCGAACACCGGGGAGCTGTTTTTT.

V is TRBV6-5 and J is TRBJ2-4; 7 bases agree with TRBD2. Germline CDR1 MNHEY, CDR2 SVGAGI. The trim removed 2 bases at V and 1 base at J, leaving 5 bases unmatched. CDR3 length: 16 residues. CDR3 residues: CASSYGGGSAKNIQYF. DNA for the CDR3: TGTGCCAGCAGTTACGGTGGCGGGAGCGCCAAAAACATTCAGTACTTC.

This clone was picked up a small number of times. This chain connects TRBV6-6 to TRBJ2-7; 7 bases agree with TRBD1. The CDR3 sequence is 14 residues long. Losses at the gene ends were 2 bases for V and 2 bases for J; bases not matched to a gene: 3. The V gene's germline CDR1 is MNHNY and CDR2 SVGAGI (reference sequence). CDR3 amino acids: CASSYRTGTYEQYF. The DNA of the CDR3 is TGTGCCAGCAGTTACCGGACAGGAACCTACGAGCAGTACTTC.

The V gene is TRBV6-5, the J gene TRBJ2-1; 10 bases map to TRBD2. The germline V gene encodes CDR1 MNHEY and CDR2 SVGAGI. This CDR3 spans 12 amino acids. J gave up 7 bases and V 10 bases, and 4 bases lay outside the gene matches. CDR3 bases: TGTGCCACCCTGGGACTAGCGAATGAGCAGTTCTTC. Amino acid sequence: CATLGLANEQFF.

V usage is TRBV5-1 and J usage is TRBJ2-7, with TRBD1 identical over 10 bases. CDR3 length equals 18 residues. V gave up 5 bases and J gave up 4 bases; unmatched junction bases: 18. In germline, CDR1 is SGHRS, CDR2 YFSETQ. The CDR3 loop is CASSSTGGTSGKHYEQYF. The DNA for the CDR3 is TGCGCCAGCAGTTCGACAGGGGGCACGAGCGGAAAACATTACGAGCAGTACTTC.

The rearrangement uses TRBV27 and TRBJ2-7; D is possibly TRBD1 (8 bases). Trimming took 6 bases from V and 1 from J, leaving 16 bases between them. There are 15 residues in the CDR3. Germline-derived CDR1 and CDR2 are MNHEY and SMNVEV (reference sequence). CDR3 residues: CASSPQGGPSYEQYF. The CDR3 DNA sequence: TGTGCCAGCAGCCCACAGGGGGGGCCTTCCTACGAGCAGTACTTC.

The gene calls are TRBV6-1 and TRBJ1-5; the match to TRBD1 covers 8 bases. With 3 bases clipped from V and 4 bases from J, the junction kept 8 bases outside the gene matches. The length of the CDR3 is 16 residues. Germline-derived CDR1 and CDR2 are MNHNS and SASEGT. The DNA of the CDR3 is TGTGCCAGCAGTGACCCCCGGACAGGGACAAATCAGCCCCAGCATTTT. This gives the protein CASSDPRTGTNQPQHF.

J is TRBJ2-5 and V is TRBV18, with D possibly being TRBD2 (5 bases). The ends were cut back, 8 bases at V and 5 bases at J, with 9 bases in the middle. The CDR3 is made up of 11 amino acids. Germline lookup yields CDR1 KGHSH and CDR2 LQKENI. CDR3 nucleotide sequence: TGTGCCAGCCGGACGGGGGAGACCCAGTACTTC. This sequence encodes CASRTGETQYF.

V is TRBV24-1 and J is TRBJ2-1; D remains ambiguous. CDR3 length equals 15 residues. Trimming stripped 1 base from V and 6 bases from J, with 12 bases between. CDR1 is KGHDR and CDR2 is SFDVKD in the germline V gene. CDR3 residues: CATSDFWPPGNEQFF. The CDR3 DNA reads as TGTGCCACCAGTGATTTCTGGCCCCCGGGCAATGAGCAGTTCTTC.

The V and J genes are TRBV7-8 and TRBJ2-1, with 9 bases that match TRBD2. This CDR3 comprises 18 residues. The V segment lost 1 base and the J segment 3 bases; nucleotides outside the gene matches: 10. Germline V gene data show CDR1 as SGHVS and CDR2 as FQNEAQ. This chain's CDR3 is CASSLVVSGRSYYNEQFF. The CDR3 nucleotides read TGTGCCAGCAGCTTAGTGGTGAGCGGGAGGTCCTACTACAATGAGCAGTTCTTC.

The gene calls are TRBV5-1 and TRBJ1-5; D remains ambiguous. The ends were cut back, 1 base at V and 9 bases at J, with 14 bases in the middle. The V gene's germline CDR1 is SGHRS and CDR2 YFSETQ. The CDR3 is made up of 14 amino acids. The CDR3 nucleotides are TGCGCCAGCAGCTTGAATCCGGGTCCATGGCCCCAGCATTTT. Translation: CASSLNPGPWPQHF.